A selection of T cell receptor beta chains follows, all from one sample in a study of monozygotic twins with cystic fibrosis. The repertoire was sequenced with immunoSEQ multiplex PCR; TCRdb's copy has only in-frame clones and lacks some. The repertoire holds some 14,000 clones, about 93% seen once, with around 9% in the top ten. What was sequenced was blood. These receptors originate from a girl aged 2 to 10 with cystic fibrosis. The CDR3 runs from the conserved cysteine through the conserved F or W. The order of the fields is J gene, D gene, V gene, CDR3 protein. A D gene is named only where the DNA matches it firmly.

J: TRBJ2-1; D: NA; V: TRBV2; CDR3: CASTPRTRLNEQFF
J: TRBJ1-3; D: NA; V: TRBV11-3; CDR3: CASSLDGEFGDTIYF
J: TRBJ1-1; D: NA; V: TRBV5-1; CDR3: CASRYGVLSEAFF
J: TRBJ1-4; D: TRBD1; V: TRBV7-9; CDR3: CASSPIPGQGGEKLFF
J: TRBJ1-4; D: TRBD1; V: TRBV5-5; CDR3: CASSSQGYNEKLFF
J: TRBJ2-1; D: TRBD2; V: TRBV13; CDR3: CASTGTSSNHEQFF
J: TRBJ2-1; D: NA; V: TRBV20-1; CDR3: CSARDPRGQFF
J: TRBJ1-1; D: NA; V: TRBV12-5; CDR3: CASGVGGRSPNLNTEAFF
J: TRBJ1-1; D: NA; V: TRBV5-6; CDR3: CASSLSRYTEAFF
J: TRBJ1-5; D: TRBD1; V: TRBV2; CDR3: CASCVRGSNQPQHF
J: TRBJ2-7; D: NA; V: TRBV28; CDR3: CASSWQSYEQYF
J: TRBJ2-6; D: NA; V: TRBV1; CDR3: CTSSRQAGVLGANVLTF
J: TRBJ2-3; D: NA; V: TRBV7-8; CDR3: CASSLRASTDTQYF
J: TRBJ2-4; D: NA; V: TRBV7-9; CDR3: CASSLVGENIQYF
J: TRBJ2-7; D: TRBD1; V: TRBV5-8; CDR3: CASSLAQTTGAEQYF
J: TRBJ2-5; D: NA; V: TRBV15; CDR3: CATSRGREGVETQYF
J: TRBJ2-7; D: NA; V: TRBV5-1; CDR3: CASSLASKGYEQYF
J: TRBJ1-2; D: NA; V: TRBV28; CDR3: CASTILRGDGYTF
J: TRBJ2-3; D: NA; V: TRBV5-6; CDR3: CASTLNGGNTDTQYF
J: TRBJ2-1; D: NA; V: TRBV27; CDR3: CASSLRGSSYNEQFF
J: TRBJ1-2; D: NA; V: TRBV19; CDR3: CASSIGGGYGYTF
J: TRBJ2-6; D: NA; V: TRBV11-2; CDR3: CASSPGANVLTF
J: TRBJ2-2; D: TRBD2; V: TRBV11-2; CDR3: CASSLDPSGVNTGELFF
J: TRBJ2-3; D: NA; V: TRBV9; CDR3: CASSPNGLSADTQYF
J: TRBJ1-2; D: TRBD1; V: TRBV30; CDR3: CAWTTGAYGYTF
J: TRBJ1-3; D: TRBD1; V: TRBV9; CDR3: CASSVGQGAGNTIYF
J: TRBJ2-1; D: NA; V: TRBV7-9; CDR3: CASSFASEGYNEQFF
J: TRBJ1-5; D: TRBD1; V: TRBV5-6; CDR3: CASSLYGTGDHQPQHF
J: TRBJ1-1; D: NA; V: TRBV9; CDR3: CASSPIFGGKTEAFF
J: TRBJ2-3; D: TRBD1; V: TRBV4-2; CDR3: CASSQVPRGRGSDTQYF
J: TRBJ1-1; D: NA; V: TRBV25-1; CDR3: CASSEYTGGTEAFF
J: TRBJ1-5; D: NA; V: TRBV28; CDR3: CASSLGDTYQPQHF
J: TRBJ1-2; D: TRBD1; V: TRBV15; CDR3: CATSRDWGDRSYGYTF
J: TRBJ1-1; D: NA; V: TRBV27; CDR3: CASSFQRDTEAFF
J: TRBJ2-7; D: TRBD2; V: TRBV19; CDR3: CASSMGTTIPEQYF
J: TRBJ2-3; D: TRBD1; V: TRBV5-1; CDR3: CASSAGTGPDTQYF
J: TRBJ2-2; D: NA; V: TRBV9; CDR3: CASSVEDRPTGELFF
J: TRBJ2-1; D: NA; V: TRBV5-6; CDR3: CASSPYPFDSYNEQFF
J: TRBJ1-1; D: TRBD1; V: TRBV14; CDR3: CASSLLSLDRGRVDAFF
J: TRBJ2-2; D: TRBD1; V: TRBV7-9; CDR3: CASSSGTVRPGELFF
J: TRBJ2-3; D: TRBD2; V: TRBV7-3; CDR3: CASSLGIGASGGTDTQYF
J: TRBJ2-2; D: TRBD2; V: TRBV4-2; CDR3: CASSQDLLAGDGTGELFF
J: TRBJ2-1; D: NA; V: TRBV29-1; CDR3: CSVPPESSYNEQFF
J: TRBJ2-3; D: NA; V: TRBV9; CDR3: CASSVEGWADTQYF
J: TRBJ2-3; D: NA; V: TRBV28; CDR3: CASSFLAGTNTDTQYF
J: TRBJ2-2; D: TRBD1; V: TRBV5-1; CDR3: CASSPEGQGNTGELFF
J: TRBJ2-1; D: NA; V: TRBV15; CDR3: CATSRDRMRYNEQFF